The TCR beta chain described here comes from a study of human T cells and chemical hapten exposure. Overall study: The sensitizer, 2% DPC, was used on around 2 cm by around 2 cm of upper inner arm skin. Weekly diphenylcyclopropenone doses were given to patients' scalps across the approximately 25-week study.

MiXCR, run by TCRdb on the RACE reads, gives a single entry per CDR3 protein. The table has about 69,000 distinct CDR3 sequences, about 9.3% seen once. Study-level points and caveats: Expanded TCR sets contained significantly more large CDR3 similarity clusters than controls.

Trimming cost V 4 bases and J 2 bases; bases outside gene matches: 5. This CDR3 is 15 amino acids long. Per the germline V gene, CDR1 is SEHNR and CDR2 is FQNEAQ (reference sequence). This clonotype was detected ten times or more. Its antigen is not known. Time point described: patch test 2, 6 weeks after DPC sensitization. As for treatment: therapeutic diphenylcyclopropenone sensitization with weekly scalp DPC. Ahead of applying each patch test, blood was sampled. The source of this sequence is a woman between 45 and 65 years old with alopecia areata. Some clones in this sample may be carry-over from other donors' samples. The V and J genes are TRBV7-9 and TRBJ2-1; 7 bases align to TRBD1. The sequencing used whole blood, collected in connection with sensitization to the hapten diphenylcyclopropenone (DPC). The CDR3 DNA reads as TGTGCCAGCAGCTCGACAGACAGGGCCTACAATGAGCAGTTCTTC. It codes for CASSSTDRAYNEQFF.